A selection of T cell receptor beta chains follows, all from one sample in a study of OX40 agonist ivuxolimab in advanced cancers. Assay used: immunoSEQ multiplex PCR; TCRdb lists only in-frame clones, some missing. The sample lists more than 85,000 clones, around 85% occurring once. Sequenced here: CD4+ or CD8+ T cells sorted from blood, sampled in a trial of the OX40 agonist ivuxolimab. These receptors all come from an adult with an advanced solid tumor such as melanoma, head and neck, liver or kidney cancer. The CDR3 runs from the conserved cysteine through the conserved F or W. D genes are given only for firm matches. Clone size, where shown, is once, few, many, or a class for clones that have expanded.

D gene,clone size,V gene,J gene,CDR3 protein,CDR3 DNA
.,.,TRBV7-9,TRBJ1-1,CASSLGSATGGTEAFF,TGTGCCAGCAGCTTAGGGTCGGCAACCGGGGGGACTGAAGCTTTCTTT
TRBD1,.,TRBV2,TRBJ2-1,CASSVDRGAGYNEQFF,TGTGCCAGCAGTGTGGACAGGGGGGCAGGCTACAATGAGCAGTTCTTC
.,.,TRBV19,TRBJ1-1,CASSIGGEDTEAFF,TGTGCCAGTAGTATAGGGGGGGAAGACACTGAAGCTTTCTTT
.,.,TRBV6-5,TRBJ2-1,CASSYQGRVEYNEQFF,TGTGCCAGCAGTTACCAGGGTCGTGTGGAATACAATGAGCAGTTCTTC
.,.,TRBV18,TRBJ1-1,CASSPQGTSNTEAFF,TGTGCCAGCTCGCCGCAGGGGACCTCGAACACTGAAGCTTTCTTT
TRBD1,.,TRBV9,TRBJ1-2,CASSVATRTGGDYGYTF,TGTGCCAGCAGCGTAGCTACCAGGACAGGGGGCGATTATGGCTACACCTTC
TRBD2,.,TRBV7-6,TRBJ2-5,CASSRLVGGKGETQYF,TGTGCCAGCAGCCGACTAGTGGGGGGGAAGGGGGAGACCCAGTACTTC
.,.,TRBV7-2,TRBJ2-3,CASRRGNADTQYF,TGTGCCAGTAGGAGGGGGAACGCAGATACGCAGTATTTT
.,.,TRBV14,TRBJ1-4,CASSQGPGFATNEKLFF,TGTGCCAGCAGCCAAGGCCCAGGTTTCGCAACTAATGAAAAACTGTTTTTT
.,few,TRBV5-1,TRBJ1-1,CASSWGGSTEAFF,TGCGCCAGCAGCTGGGGAGGATCCACTGAAGCTTTCTTT
.,.,TRBV7-9,TRBJ1-2,CASIPPDYGYTF,TGTGCCAGCATCCCCCCCGACTATGGCTACACCTTC
TRBD1,.,TRBV27,TRBJ1-2,CASSSPTRGPGYGYTF,TGTGCCAGCAGTTCTCCCACCAGGGGGCCGGGCTATGGCTACACCTTC
.,.,TRBV6-1,TRBJ1-5,CASSESNYGGHQPQHF,TGTGCCAGCAGTGAATCTAATTATGGGGGGCATCAGCCCCAGCATTTT
.,.,TRBV28,TRBJ2-2,CASLGDWNTGELFF,TGTGCCAGCCTTGGAGACTGGAACACCGGGGAGCTGTTTTTT
TRBD1,.,TRBV7-3,TRBJ1-1,CASSLGTGTEAFF,TGTGCCAGCAGCTTAGGGACAGGGACTGAAGCTTTCTTT
TRBD1,once,TRBV4-1,TRBJ2-7,CASGTDYEQYF,TGCGCCAGCGGGACAGACTACGAGCAGTACTTC
.,.,TRBV18,TRBJ2-4,CASSPRDINIQYF,TGTGCCAGCTCACCCCGGGACATAAACATTCAGTACTTC
.,.,TRBV28,TRBJ1-4,CASNRGGKLFF,TGTGCCAGCAATCGGGGCGGGAAACTGTTTTTT
TRBD1,few,TRBV29-1,TRBJ2-7,CSVEGTGTYEQYF,TGCAGCGTTGAAGGGACAGGGACCTACGAGCAGTACTTC
TRBD1,.,TRBV2,TRBJ2-2,CASRLYGQGATGELFF,TGTGCCAGCAGATTGTATGGGCAGGGGGCGACCGGGGAGCTGTTTTTT
TRBD1,.,TRBV7-2,TRBJ1-1,CASSLGQGLNTEAFF,TGTGCCAGCAGCTTAGGACAGGGCTTGAACACTGAAGCTTTCTTT
TRBD2,.,TRBV27,TRBJ2-1,CASSWSGGRNEQLF,TGTGCCAGCAGTTGGTCGGGGGGGAGGAATGAGCAGCTCTTC
.,.,TRBV11-2,TRBJ2-1,CASTLGRYNEQFF,TGTGCCAGCACCTTGGGACGTTACAATGAGCAGTTCTTC
.,.,TRBV19,TRBJ1-4,CASTQGNEKLFF,TGTGCCAGTACACAGGGTAATGAAAAACTGTTTTTT
.,.,TRBV18,TRBJ2-5,CASSPKGGGQETQYF,TGTGCCAGCTCACCAAAAGGAGGGGGCCAAGAGACCCAGTACTTC
.,.,TRBV5-6,TRBJ2-5,CASSLRNGETQYF,TGTGCCAGCAGCTTGCGGAACGGAGAGACCCAGTACTTC
TRBD1,.,TRBV5-1,TRBJ2-1,CASSLGTGGTWEQFF,TGCGCCAGCAGCTTGGGGACAGGGGGGACCTGGGAGCAGTTCTTC
.,.,TRBV5-1,TRBJ1-1,CASSLGQSNTEAFF,TGCGCCAGCAGCTTGGGGCAGTCGAACACTGAAGCTTTCTTT
.,.,TRBV18,TRBJ2-2,CASSPPFGRTDHTGELFF,TGTGCCAGCTCACCACCGTTTGGCAGGACAGATCACACCGGGGAGCTGTTTTTT
.,.,TRBV19,TRBJ2-3,CASQSGDTQYF,TGTGCCAGTCAATCAGGGGATACGCAGTATTTT
TRBD2,.,TRBV18,TRBJ2-5,CASSPPTSGGETQYF,TGTGCCAGCTCACCACCGACTAGCGGGGGAGAGACCCAGTACTTC
TRBD1,.,TRBV11-3,TRBJ2-3,CASSLDRDRAQYF,TGTGCCAGCAGCTTAGATCGGGACAGGGCGCAGTATTTT
.,.,TRBV6-1,TRBJ1-4,CASSLHGLFEKLFF,TGTGCCAGCAGCTTACACGGACTTTTCGAAAAACTGTTTTTT
.,.,TRBV2,TRBJ1-5,CASSDKGGDQPQHF,TGTGCCAGCAGTGATAAGGGCGGGGATCAGCCCCAGCATTTT
TRBD2,.,TRBV5-5,TRBJ2-3,CASSLAGGHPDTQYF,TGTGCCAGCAGCTTAGCGGGGGGGCATCCAGATACGCAGTATTTT
.,.,TRBV18,TRBJ2-5,CASSPGLQETQYF,TGTGCCAGCTCACCAGGGCTCCAAGAGACCCAGTACTTC
TRBD1,.,TRBV6-1,TRBJ1-2,CASMEGARGYTF,TGTGCCAGCATGGAGGGGGCGCGAGGCTACACCTTC
TRBD1,.,TRBV19,TRBJ2-2,CASNLRDRLSGELFF,TGTGCCAGTAACCTCCGGGACAGGCTATCCGGGGAGCTGTTTTTT
TRBD1,.,TRBV7-2,TRBJ1-1,CASSADRGITEAFF,TGTGCCAGCAGCGCCGACAGGGGGATCACTGAAGCTTTCTTT
TRBD2,.,TRBV7-3,TRBJ2-2,CASSRPAGGRNTGELFF,TGTGCCAGCAGCCGCCCCGCGGGGGGGCGGAACACCGGGGAGCTGTTTTTT
.,.,TRBV5-1,TRBJ2-5,CASSVRAQQETQYF,TGCGCCAGCAGCGTCCGAGCACAACAAGAGACCCAGTACTTC
TRBD1,once,TRBV25-1,TRBJ1-2,CASSDLNRGLSGYTF,TGTGCCAGCAGTGATTTAAACAGGGGGCTCTCTGGCTACACCTTC
TRBD1,.,TRBV25-1,TRBJ1-5,CASRGQGSLGPQHF,TGTGCCAGCAGGGGACAGGGGAGTTTAGGGCCCCAGCATTTT
.,once,TRBV6-6,TRBJ2-3,CASSWGSADTQYF,TGTGCCAGCAGTTGGGGATCTGCGGATACGCAGTATTTT
TRBD1,.,TRBV6-5,TRBJ2-7,CASSYGLDRAYEQYF,TGTGCCAGCAGTTATGGGTTGGACAGGGCCTACGAGCAGTACTTC
.,once,TRBV5-1,TRBJ2-2,CASSLVGTGELFF,TGCGCCAGCAGCTTGGTAGGGACCGGGGAGCTGTTTTTT
.,.,TRBV2,TRBJ2-2,CASSGRRGGTGELFF,TGTGCCAGCAGTGGGCGTCGTGGGGGCACCGGGGAGCTGTTTTTT
TRBD1,.,TRBV7-9,TRBJ1-1,CASSWTGGKTEAFF,TGTGCCAGCAGCTGGACAGGGGGCAAGACTGAAGCTTTCTTT
.,.,TRBV10-1,TRBJ2-3,CASSFGRASGDTQYF,TGCGCCAGCAGTTTCGGACGAGCCTCGGGGGATACGCAGTATTTT
.,few,TRBV7-9,TRBJ1-2,CASSSDSSGYGYTF,TGTGCCAGCAGCTCTGACAGCTCGGGTTATGGCTACACCTTC
.,.,TRBV7-2,TRBJ1-1,CASSPTAGNEAFF,TGTGCCAGCAGCCCCACGGCGGGCAATGAAGCTTTCTTT
.,.,TRBV19,TRBJ2-7,CASSIGSPTYEQYF,TGTGCCAGTAGTATAGGGTCCCCAACCTACGAGCAGTACTTC
TRBD2,.,TRBV9,TRBJ2-1,CASSVEGLRYNEQFF,TGTGCCAGCAGCGTAGAGGGACTACGATACAATGAGCAGTTCTTC
TRBD2,.,TRBV5-4,TRBJ2-3,CASSSAGTSGYTQYF,TGTGCCAGCAGCTCAGCCGGGACTAGTGGTTATACGCAGTATTTT
.,.,TRBV28,TRBJ1-6,CAGQYRRGGNSPLHF,TGTGCCGGACAGTACAGACGTGGCGGTAATTCACCCCTCCACTTT